This T cell receptor (beta chain) was documented in a study of siplizumab effects on memory and regulatory T cells. Study results and caveats: Siplizumab caused a significant drop in alloreactive sequences traceable to unstimulated CD4+ memory cells. Most alloreactive clones went unmapped to unstimulated subsets; only a minor fraction mapped.

Assay used: immunoSEQ multiplex PCR; TCRdb lists only in-frame clones, some missing. The table lists fewer than 100,000 clones, over 85% of them singletons. The CDR3 is made up of 14 amino acids. With 1 base clipped from V and 3 bases from J, the junction kept 3 bases outside the gene matches. CDR1 is GTSNPN and CDR2 is SVGIG in the germline V gene (reference sequence). Of note for this clone: The antigen is undetermined.

The material sequenced was non-Treg CD4+ T cells sorted from blood. This clonotype originated in a human donor in good health. V usage is TRBV30 and J usage is TRBJ2-3, with 8 bases that match TRBD2. The CDR3 here is CAWSGSGGTDTQYF. CDR3 in DNA: TGTGCCTGGAGTGGGAGCGGGGGAACAGATACGCAGTATTTT. The variable domain in full, with the rest retrieved from reference TRBV30 and TRBJ2-3, is SQTIHQWPATLVQPVGSPLSLECTVEGTSNPNLYWYRQAAGRGLQLLFYSVGIGQISSEVPQNLSASRPQDRQFILSSKKLLLSDSGFYLCAWSGSGGTDTQYFGPGTRLTVL.